The sample holds many counts of the clone carrying this T cell receptor beta chain. V was clipped by 3 bases and J by 0 bases; unmatched bases: 10. The CDR3 sequence is 18 residues long. Germline values: CDR1 SGDLS, CDR2 YYNGEE. The sequenced patients had an expansion of CD8+CD57+ cells seen by flow cytometry. This sample was included in a study of CD8+CD57+ T cells in acquired aplastic anemia. The study profiled TCR beta VDJ and CDR3 using genomic DNA as template. One entry per CDR3 protein results from TCRdb running MiXCR on the reads. The sample shows roughly 160,000 distinct CDR3 sequences, around half of them seen only once.

The sample comprised sorted CD4+, CD8+, or CD8+CD57+ T cells (not recorded which) from PBMCs. The TCR originated in a human donor with aplastic anemia. The chain uses TRBV9 and TRBJ2-2, with 8 bases aligning to TRBD2. Here the CDR3 reads CASSASSGREANTGELFF. For the CDR3, the DNA is TGTGCCAGCAGCGCTAGCTCCGGGCGGGAGGCGAACACCGGGGAGCTGTTTTTT.